The clone carrying this T cell receptor (beta chain) was found once. This sample is part of a study of PD-1 blockade in mismatch repair-deficient tumors. Libraries were prepared by immunoSEQ multiplex PCR; TCRdb keeps only in-frame clonotypes and omits some of them. The sample lists under 150,000 clones; roughly nine tenths were seen once. The germline V gene has CDR1 SEHNR and CDR2 FQNEAQ (reference sequence). The CDR3 totals 15 residues. V shed 5 bases and J shed 0 bases, with 13 bases lying between them. V gene TRBV7-9 combines with J gene TRBJ1-1; D remains ambiguous. The source is an adult with mismatch repair-deficient cancer. The sequenced sample was peripheral blood, obtained 44 weeks after starting pembrolizumab. The CDR3 spells CASSAPKFMNTEAFF. The CDR3 nucleotides are TGTGCCAGCAGCGCGCCGAAATTCATGAACACTGAAGCTTTCTTT.